This T cell receptor (beta chain) was documented in a study of blood T cell repertoires in COVID-19. Study-wide context: T cells, B-cell-depleted T cells, or PBMCs supplied cDNA or gDNA.

Sequenced by immunoSEQ multiplex PCR; TCRdb stores in-frame clones only, minus some. This sample has 150,000 to 200,000 clones, with 90% found just once. Source material: peripheral blood. The sequence derives from a man aged 60-69 years with active or convalescent COVID-19.

The CDR3 protein is CASSTGQGFDEQYF. Written as DNA, the CDR3 is TGCGCCAGCAGCACGGGACAGGGGTTCGACGAGCAGTACTTC. The rearrangement joins TRBV5-1 to TRBJ2-7; the match to TRBD1 covers 10 bases. V gave up 4 bases and J gave up 5 bases; unmatched junction bases: 6. CDR1 SGHRS and CDR2 YFSETQ come from the germline V gene. The CDR3 sequence is 14 residues long. The full variable domain, its missing parts supplied by reference TRBV5-1 and TRBJ2-7, is KAGVTQTPRYLIKTRGQQVTLSCSPISGHRSVSWYQQTPGQGLQFLFEYFSETQRNKGNFPGRFSGRQFSNSRSEMNVSTLELGDSALYLCASSTGQGFDEQYFGPGTRLTVT.